What follows are 6 T cell receptor beta chains derived from one specimen sequenced in a study of control samples from healthy donors and cancer patients. Profiled with immunoSEQ multiplex PCR; TCRdb holds only in-frame clones, not every one. The sample shows under 75,000 clones, 65% to 90% of them seen only once. The sample was blood. The source of these receptors is a man aged 40-49 years in good health.

This chain's CDR3 is CASSQDTRQGSYEQYF. For the CDR3, the DNA is TGCGCCAGCAGCCAAGATACGAGACAGGGCTCCTACGAGCAGTACTTC. The chain has TRBV4-3 and TRBJ2-7; 7 bases agree with TRBD1. The CDR3 has 16 residues. Germline trimming cut 0 bases from V and 0 bases from J; bases unmatched to any gene: 5. Germline V gives CDR1 LGHNA, CDR2 YSLEER.

The chain joins TRBV24-1 to TRBJ2-1, with 9 nucleotides matching TRBD2. Germline assignment: CDR1 KGHDR and CDR2 SFDVKD. Trimming cost V 6 bases and J 7 bases; bases outside gene matches: 6. CDR3 length: 14 amino acids. CDR3 amino acids: CATSRAGGNNEQFF. For the CDR3, the DNA is TGTGCCACCAGTAGGGCGGGGGGGAATAATGAGCAGTTCTTC.

The rearrangement links TRBV5-4 to TRBJ2-5; D is perhaps TRBD2 (5 bases). The CDR3 runs to 14 residues. The germline V gene encodes CDR1 SGHNT and CDR2 YYREEE (reference sequence). Trimming shortened V by 3 bases and J by 1 base, and 10 bases separated the two germline ends. In nucleotides, the CDR3 is TGTGCCAGCAGCTCATTAGCGTTCCAAGAGACCCAGTACTTC. This gives the protein CASSSLAFQETQYF.

The chain uses TRBV7-9 and TRBJ1-4; possibly TRBD1 for D (6 bases). Germline V gene sequence: CDR1 SEHNR, CDR2 FQNEAQ (reference sequence). The length of the CDR3 is 16 residues. V was cut by 6 bases and J by 0 bases, with 14 bases left in between. The CDR3, as DNA: TGTGCCAGCAGTCCCGGGACAATTCCAACTAATGAAAAACTGTTTTTT. This encodes CASSPGTIPTNEKLFF.

V and J are TRBV6-2 or TRBV6-3 and TRBJ1-6; D gene uncertain. This CDR3 region has 16 residues. Trimming took off 5 bases at V and 0 bases at J, with 11 bases between the two ends. Germline CDR1 MNHEY, CDR2 SVGEGT. The CDR3 DNA follows: TGTGCCAGCAGTCGTGGAGGGTACTCCTATAATTCACCCCTCCACTTT. This codes for CASSRGGYSYNSPLHF.

This chain uses TRBV29-1 with TRBJ1-5; a possible D gene is TRBD1 (5 bases). CDR1 and CDR2 (germline): SQVTM, ANQGSEA. V lost 6 bases, J lost 0 bases, and 9 bases lay in between. The CDR3 contains 13 residues. CDR3 loop: CSVQGFSNQPQHF. Here the CDR3 DNA reads TGCAGCGTGCAGGGTTTTAGCAATCAGCCCCAGCATTTT. Variable domain in full (rest from reference TRBV29-1 and TRBJ1-5): SAVISQKPSRDICQRGTSLTIQCQVDSQVTMMFWYRQQPGQSLTLIATANQGSEATYESGFVIDKFPISRPNLTFSTLTVSNMSPEDSSIYLCSVQGFSNQPQHFGDGTRLSIL.